The TCR beta chain described here comes from a study of CD8+ T cells in alopecia areata. Study-wide background: A regimen of oral tofacitinib, 5 to 10 mg twice daily, was given to treated patients.

V was clipped by 3 bases and J by 4 bases, with 9 bases between them. Germline loops: CDR1 LNHDA, CDR2 SQIVND (reference sequence). The CDR3 is 13 residues long. Treatment indicated: oral pan-JAK inhibitor, 5-10 mg twice daily. cDNA prepared by RNA extraction and subsequent reverse transcription served as the template for sequencing. Assay used: immunoSEQ multiplex PCR; TCRdb lists only in-frame clones, some missing. The sample has 190,000 or so clones; under 60% are singletons. The genes are TRBV19 and TRBJ1-2; D is undetermined. Specimen: CD8+ T cells sorted from blood, collected at week 24, from a patient treated with tofacitinib. The sequence was collected from a human donor with alopecia areata. For the CDR3, the DNA is TGTGCCAGTAGTATGAGGGCGGGCTATGGCTACACCTTC. The encoded protein is CASSMRAGYGYTF.